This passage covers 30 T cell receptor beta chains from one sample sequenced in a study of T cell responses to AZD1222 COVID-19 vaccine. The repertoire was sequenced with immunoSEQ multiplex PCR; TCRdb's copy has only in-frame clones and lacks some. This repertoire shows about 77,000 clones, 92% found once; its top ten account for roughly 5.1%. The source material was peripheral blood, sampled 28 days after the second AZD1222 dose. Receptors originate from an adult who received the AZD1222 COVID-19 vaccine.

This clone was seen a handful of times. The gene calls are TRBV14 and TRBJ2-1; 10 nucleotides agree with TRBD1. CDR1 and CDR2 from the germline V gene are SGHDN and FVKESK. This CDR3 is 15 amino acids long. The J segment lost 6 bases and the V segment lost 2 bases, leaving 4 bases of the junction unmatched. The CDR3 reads CASSQIRDRGNEQFF. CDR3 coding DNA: TGTGCCAGCAGCCAAATCCGGGACAGGGGCAATGAGCAGTTCTTC.

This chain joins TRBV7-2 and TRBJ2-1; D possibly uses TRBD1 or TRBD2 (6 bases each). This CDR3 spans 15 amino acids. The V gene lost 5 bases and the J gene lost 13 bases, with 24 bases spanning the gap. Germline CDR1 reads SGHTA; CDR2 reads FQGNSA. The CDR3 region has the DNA TGTGCCAGCAGCCAAGGGGGGTATCGAGCGGTGGATCAGTTCTTC. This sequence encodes CASSQGGYRAVDQFF.

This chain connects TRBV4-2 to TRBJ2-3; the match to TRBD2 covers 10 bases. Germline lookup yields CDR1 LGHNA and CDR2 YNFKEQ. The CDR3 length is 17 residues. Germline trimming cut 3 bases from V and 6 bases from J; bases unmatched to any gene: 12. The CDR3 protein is CASSQDSGRSTRDTQYF. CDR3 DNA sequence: TGTGCCAGCAGCCAGGATAGCGGGAGGTCGACCCGGGATACGCAGTATTTT.

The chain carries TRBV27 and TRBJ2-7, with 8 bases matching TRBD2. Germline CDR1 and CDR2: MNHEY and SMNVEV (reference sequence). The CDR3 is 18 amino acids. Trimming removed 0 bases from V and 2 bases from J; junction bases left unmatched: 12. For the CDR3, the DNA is TGTGCCAGCAGTTTATCTGGGGTTAGCGGGATTCCCCCCTACGAGCAGTACTTC. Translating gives CASSLSGVSGIPPYEQYF.

The CDR3 sequence: CASSGQGFSTGELFF. The CDR3 DNA follows: TGTGCCAGCAGTGGCCAGGGGTTCAGCACCGGGGAGCTGTTTTTT. The chain carries TRBV25-1 and TRBJ2-2, with D maybe TRBD1 (6 bases). The CDR3 is 15 amino acids. V shed 4 bases and J shed 4 bases, with 13 bases lying between them. Germline CDR1 reads MGHDK; CDR2 reads SYGVNS.

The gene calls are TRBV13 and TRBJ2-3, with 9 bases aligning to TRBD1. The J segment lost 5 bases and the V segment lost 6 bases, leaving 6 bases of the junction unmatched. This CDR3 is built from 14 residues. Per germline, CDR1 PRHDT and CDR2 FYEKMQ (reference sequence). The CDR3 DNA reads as TGTGCCAGCAGGAAACAGGGGGCGGTAGATACGCAGTATTTT. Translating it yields CASRKQGAVDTQYF.

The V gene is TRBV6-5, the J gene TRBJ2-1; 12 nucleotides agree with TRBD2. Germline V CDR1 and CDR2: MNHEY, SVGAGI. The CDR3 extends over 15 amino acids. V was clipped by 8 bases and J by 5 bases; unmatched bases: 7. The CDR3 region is CASFPSGRAHNEQFF. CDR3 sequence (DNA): TGTGCCAGCTTCCCTAGCGGGAGGGCCCACAATGAGCAGTTCTTC.

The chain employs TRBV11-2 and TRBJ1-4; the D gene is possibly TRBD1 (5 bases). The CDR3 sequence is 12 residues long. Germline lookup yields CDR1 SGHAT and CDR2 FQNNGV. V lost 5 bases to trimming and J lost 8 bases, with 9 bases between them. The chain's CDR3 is CASSRGLEKLFF. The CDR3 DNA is TGTGCCAGCAGCCGGGGCCTCGAAAAACTGTTTTTT. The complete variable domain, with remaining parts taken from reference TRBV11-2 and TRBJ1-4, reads EAGVAQSPRYKIIEKRQSVAFWCNPISGHATLYWYQQILGQGPKLLIQFQNNGVVDDSQLPKDRFSAERLKGVDSTLKIQPAKLEDSAVYLCASSRGLEKLFFGSGTQLSVL.

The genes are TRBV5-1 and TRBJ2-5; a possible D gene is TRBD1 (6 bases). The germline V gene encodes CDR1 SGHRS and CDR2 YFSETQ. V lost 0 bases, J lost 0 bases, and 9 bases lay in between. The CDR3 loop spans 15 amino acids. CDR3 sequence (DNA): TGCGCCAGCAGCTTGGGGACAGCGTACCAAGAGACCCAGTACTTC. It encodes CASSLGTAYQETQYF.

The CDR3 sequence is CASSPDSNYGYTF. DNA of the CDR3: TGCGCCAGCAGTCCGGACAGTAACTATGGCTACACCTTC. The chain combines TRBV10-1 with TRBJ1-2; TRBD1 might be the D (6 bases). Deletions cut 5 bases from V and 1 base from J, with 8 bases between. The length of the CDR3 is 13 residues. CDR1 and CDR2 from the germline V gene are WNHNN and SYGVQD (reference sequence).

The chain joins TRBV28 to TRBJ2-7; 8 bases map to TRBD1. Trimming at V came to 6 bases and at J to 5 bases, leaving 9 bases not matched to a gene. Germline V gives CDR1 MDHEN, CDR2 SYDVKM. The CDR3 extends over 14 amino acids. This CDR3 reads CASRETGEGHEQYF. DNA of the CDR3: TGTGCCAGCAGAGAGACAGGGGAAGGACACGAGCAGTACTTC.

DNA of the CDR3: TGTGCCAGTCTGGGGGACAGGGGGCTTAATAATTCACCCCTCCACTTT. Residues: CASLGDRGLNNSPLHF. The chain is built from TRBV28 and TRBJ1-6; 12 bases are a match to TRBD1. Looked up from germline, CDR1 is MDHEN and CDR2 is SYDVKM. The V gene end was trimmed by 9 bases and the J gene end by 5 bases; junction bases not matched to a gene: 8. The CDR3 has 16 residues.

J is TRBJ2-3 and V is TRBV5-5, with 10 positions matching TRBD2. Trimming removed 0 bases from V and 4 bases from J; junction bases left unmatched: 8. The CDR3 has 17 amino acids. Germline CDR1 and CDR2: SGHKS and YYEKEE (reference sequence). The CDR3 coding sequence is TGTGCCAGCAGCTTGGCAGGCCTAGCGGGAGTGGCAGATACGCAGTATTTT. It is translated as CASSLAGLAGVADTQYF.

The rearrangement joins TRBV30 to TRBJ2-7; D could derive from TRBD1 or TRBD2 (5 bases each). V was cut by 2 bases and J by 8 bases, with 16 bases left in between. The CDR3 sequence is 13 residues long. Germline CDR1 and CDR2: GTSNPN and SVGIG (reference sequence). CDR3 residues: CAWSQYLGTQQYF. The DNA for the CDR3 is TGTGCCTGGAGTCAATACCTAGGGACCCAGCAGTACTTC.

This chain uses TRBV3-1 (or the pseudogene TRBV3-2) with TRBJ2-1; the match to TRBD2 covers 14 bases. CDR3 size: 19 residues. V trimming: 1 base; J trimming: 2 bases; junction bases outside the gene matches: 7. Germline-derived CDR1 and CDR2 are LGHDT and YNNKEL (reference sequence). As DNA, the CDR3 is TGTGCCAGCAGCCAAGTTCGGGGACTAGCGGGGGTAACCTACAATGAGCAGTTCTTC. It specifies CASSQVRGLAGVTYNEQFF.

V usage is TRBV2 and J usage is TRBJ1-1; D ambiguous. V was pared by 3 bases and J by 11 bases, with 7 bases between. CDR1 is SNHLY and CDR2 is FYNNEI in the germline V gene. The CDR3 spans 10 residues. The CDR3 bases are TGTGCCAGCAGTGAGGTTGGCGCTTTCTTT. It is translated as CASSEVGAFF. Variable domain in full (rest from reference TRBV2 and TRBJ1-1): EPEVTQTPSHQVTQMGQEVILRCVPISNHLYFYWYRQILGQKVEFLVSFYNNEISEKSEIFDDQFSVERPDGSNFTLKIRSTKLEDSAMYFCASSEVGAFFGQGTRLTVV.

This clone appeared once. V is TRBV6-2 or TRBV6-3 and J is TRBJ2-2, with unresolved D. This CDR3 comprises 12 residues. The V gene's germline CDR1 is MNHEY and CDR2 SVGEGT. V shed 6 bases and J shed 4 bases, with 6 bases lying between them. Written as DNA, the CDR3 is TGTGCCAGCAGATACAGCACCGGGGAGCTGTTTTTT. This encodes CASRYSTGELFF.

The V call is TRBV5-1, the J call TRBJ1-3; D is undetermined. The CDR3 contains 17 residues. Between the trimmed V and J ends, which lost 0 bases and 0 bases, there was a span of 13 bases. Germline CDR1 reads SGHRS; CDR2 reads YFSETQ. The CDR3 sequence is CASSLVGGLDSGNTIYF. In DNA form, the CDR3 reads TGCGCCAGCAGCTTGGTCGGCGGTCTCGACTCTGGAAACACCATATATTTT.

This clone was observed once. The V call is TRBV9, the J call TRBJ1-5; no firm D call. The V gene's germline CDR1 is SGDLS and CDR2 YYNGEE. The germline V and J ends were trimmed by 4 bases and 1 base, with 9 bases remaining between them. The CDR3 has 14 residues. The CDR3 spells CASSPGGSNQPQHF. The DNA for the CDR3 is TGTGCCAGCAGCCCAGGAGGGAGCAATCAGCCCCAGCATTTT.

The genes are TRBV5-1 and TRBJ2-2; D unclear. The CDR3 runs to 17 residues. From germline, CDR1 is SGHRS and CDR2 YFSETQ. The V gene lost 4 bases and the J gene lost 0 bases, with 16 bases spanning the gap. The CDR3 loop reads CASSPKAWASNTGELFF. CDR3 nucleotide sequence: TGCGCCAGCAGCCCGAAAGCCTGGGCTTCGAACACCGGGGAGCTGTTTTTT.

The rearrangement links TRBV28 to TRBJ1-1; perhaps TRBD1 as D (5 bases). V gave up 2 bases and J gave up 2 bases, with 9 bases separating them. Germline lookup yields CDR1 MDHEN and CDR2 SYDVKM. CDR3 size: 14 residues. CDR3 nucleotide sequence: TGTGCCAGCAGTTTAGTACAGGCAAACACTGAAGCTTTCTTT. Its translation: CASSLVQANTEAFF.

The CDR3 here is CASSLSSGRGEDTQYF. In nucleotides, the CDR3 is TGTGCCAGCAGTTTATCTAGCGGGAGGGGGGAAGATACGCAGTATTTT. The genes are TRBV28 and TRBJ2-3; 12 nucleotides align to TRBD2. V was clipped by 1 base and J by 5 bases; unmatched bases: 4. The germline V gene encodes CDR1 MDHEN and CDR2 SYDVKM. The CDR3 totals 16 residues.

For the CDR3, the DNA is TGTGCCAGCAGTGGAAGACCGTTTTATGGCTACACCTTC. Translation gives CASSGRPFYGYTF. The chain uses TRBV25-1 and TRBJ1-2; D unclear. Germline loops: CDR1 MGHDK, CDR2 SYGVNS. This CDR3 is 13 amino acids long. Trimming stripped 4 bases from V and 5 bases from J, with 11 bases between.

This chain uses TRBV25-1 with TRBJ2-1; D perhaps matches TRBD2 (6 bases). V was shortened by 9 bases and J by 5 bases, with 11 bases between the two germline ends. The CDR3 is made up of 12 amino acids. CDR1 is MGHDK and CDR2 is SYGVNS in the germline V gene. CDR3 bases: TGTGCCAGAAGCGGGTGGGACAATGAGCAGTTCTTC. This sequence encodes CARSGWDNEQFF.

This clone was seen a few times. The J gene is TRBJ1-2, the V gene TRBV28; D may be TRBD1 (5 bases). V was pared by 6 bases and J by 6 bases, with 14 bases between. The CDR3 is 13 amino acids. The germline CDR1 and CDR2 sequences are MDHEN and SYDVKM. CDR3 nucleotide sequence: TGTGCCAGCAGATTTGGGGGGAAAGATGGCTACACCTTC. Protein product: CASRFGGKDGYTF.

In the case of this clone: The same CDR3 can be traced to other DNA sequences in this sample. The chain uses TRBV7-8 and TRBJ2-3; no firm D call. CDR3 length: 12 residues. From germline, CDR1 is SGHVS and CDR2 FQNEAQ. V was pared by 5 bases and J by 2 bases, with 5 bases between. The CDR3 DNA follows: TGTGCCAGCAGCCCATACACAGATACGCAGTATTTT. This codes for CASSPYTDTQYF. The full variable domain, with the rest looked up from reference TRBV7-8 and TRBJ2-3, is GAGVSQSPRYKVAKRGQDVALRCDPISGHVSLFWYQQALGQGPEFLTYFQNEAQLDKSGLPSDRFFAERPEGSVSTLKIQRTQQEDSAVYLCASSPYTDTQYFGPGTRLTVL.

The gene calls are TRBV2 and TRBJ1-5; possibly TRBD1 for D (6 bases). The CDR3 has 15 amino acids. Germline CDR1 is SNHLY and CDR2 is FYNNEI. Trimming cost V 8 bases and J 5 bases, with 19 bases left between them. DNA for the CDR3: TGTGCCAGCCGGACAGTGGATTCTCTTGATCAGCCCCAGCATTTT. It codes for CASRTVDSLDQPQHF.

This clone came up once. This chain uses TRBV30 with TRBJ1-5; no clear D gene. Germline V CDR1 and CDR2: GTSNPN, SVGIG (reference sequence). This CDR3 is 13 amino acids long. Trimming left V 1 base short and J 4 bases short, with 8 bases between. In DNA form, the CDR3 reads TGTGCCTGGAGTGAACGGTTAAATCAGCCCCAGCATTTT. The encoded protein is CAWSERLNQPQHF.

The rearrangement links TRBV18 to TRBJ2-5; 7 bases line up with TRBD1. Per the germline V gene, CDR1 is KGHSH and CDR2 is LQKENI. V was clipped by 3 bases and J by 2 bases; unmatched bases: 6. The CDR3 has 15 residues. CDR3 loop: CASSPWGQKQETQYF. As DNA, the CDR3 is TGTGCCAGCTCACCCTGGGGACAGAAACAAGAGACCCAGTACTTC.

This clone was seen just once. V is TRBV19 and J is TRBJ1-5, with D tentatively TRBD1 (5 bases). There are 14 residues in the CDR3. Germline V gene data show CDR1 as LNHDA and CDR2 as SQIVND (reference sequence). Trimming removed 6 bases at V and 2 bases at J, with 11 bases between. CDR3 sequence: CASSPGVGNQPQHF. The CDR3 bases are TGTGCCAGTAGCCCGGGGGTGGGCAATCAGCCCCAGCATTTT.